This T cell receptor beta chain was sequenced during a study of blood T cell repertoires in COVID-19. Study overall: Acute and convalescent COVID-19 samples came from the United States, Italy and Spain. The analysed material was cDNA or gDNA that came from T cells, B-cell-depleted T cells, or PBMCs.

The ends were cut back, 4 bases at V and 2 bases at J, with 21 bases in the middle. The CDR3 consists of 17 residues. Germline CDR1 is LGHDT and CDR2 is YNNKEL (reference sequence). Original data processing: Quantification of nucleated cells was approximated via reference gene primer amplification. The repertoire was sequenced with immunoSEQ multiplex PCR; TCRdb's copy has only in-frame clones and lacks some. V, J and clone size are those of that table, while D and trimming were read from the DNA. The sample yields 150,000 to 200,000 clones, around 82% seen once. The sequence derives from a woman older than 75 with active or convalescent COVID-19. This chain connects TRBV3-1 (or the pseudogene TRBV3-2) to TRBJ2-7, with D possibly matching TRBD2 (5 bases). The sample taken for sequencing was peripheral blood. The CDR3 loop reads CASSPLIGAEPTYEQYF. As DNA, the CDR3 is TGTGCCAGCAGCCCCCTGATTGGAGCGGAGCCGACCTACGAGCAGTACTTC.